The T cell receptor (beta chain) under discussion was sequenced for a study of cytomegalovirus exposure and HLA in healthy donors. 13 Jbeta primers and 60 Vbeta primers were used for the PCR. The data were produced by immunoSEQ multiplex PCR, yet TCRdb's version contains in-frame clones alone and is incomplete. The table has 150,000 or so clones, around 80% seen once. This CDR3 is 16 amino acids long. Germline V gives CDR1 SGHDN, CDR2 FVKESK. Trimming removed 4 bases from V and 2 bases from J, with 15 bases in between. This TCR was recovered from a woman aged 40 to 50 in good health and CMV-seronegative. The chain is built from TRBV14 and TRBJ1-3, with a tentative D call TRBD1 (6 bases). Sequencing was performed on PBMCs. The DNA for the CDR3 is TGTGCCAGCAGCCCCCTTAGACAGGACCCTGGAAACACCATATATTTT. As protein: CASSPLRQDPGNTIYF.